A single sample gave rise to the 5 T cell receptor beta chains below, sequenced in a study of molecular identifiers for immune sequencing clone quantification. One entry per CDR3 protein, called by TCRdb with MiXCR from the PCR reads. The sample includes 250,000 to 350,000 distinct CDR3 sequences, roughly 23% of them seen just once. The sequenced sample consisted of naive CD8+ T cells from blood, with Jurkat cell RNA spiked in. The subset denotes: FACS-sorted CD8+CD4-CCR7+CD45RA+ naive T cells. These receptors all come from a human donor in good health. Some libraries in this study had Jurkat cell RNA spiked in.

This sequence joins TRBV7-9 and TRBJ2-7; D gene unclear. The CDR3 totals 16 residues. The germline V and J ends were trimmed by 3 bases and 3 bases, with 18 bases remaining between them. CDR1 and CDR2 from the germline V gene are SEHNR and FQNEAQ (reference sequence). In nucleotides, the CDR3 is TGTGCCAGCAGCTTGAACAAAGGGTTTGCTGGCTACGAGCAGTACTTC. Translated: CASSLNKGFAGYEQYF.

This clonotype was detected only a few times. The rearrangement joins TRBV12-3 or TRBV12-4 to TRBJ2-4, with D perhaps being TRBD1 or TRBD2 (5 bases each). The CDR3 spans 16 residues. V was trimmed by 5 bases and J by 5 bases, leaving 19 bases between them. CDR3 nucleotides: TGTGCCAGCAGTCCGGGTGTTGGGGGATGGGAAAACATTCAGTACTTC. It yields the protein CASSPGVGGWENIQYF.

The table lists this clonotype with many counts. The chain combines TRBV7-3 with TRBJ2-1, with D hard to call. Trimming took off 4 bases at V and 9 bases at J, with 10 bases between the two ends. This CDR3 is built from 12 residues. Looked up from germline, CDR1 is SGHTA and CDR2 is FQGTGA. The CDR3 is CASSSWQGEQFF. CDR3 sequence (DNA): TGTGCCAGCAGCTCCTGGCAAGGTGAGCAGTTCTTC.

The chain is built from TRBV11-2 and TRBJ2-3; tentatively, D is TRBD1 (6 bases). This CDR3 is 18 amino acids long. V was clipped by 1 base and J by 3 bases, with 20 bases between them. Germline CDR1 reads SGHAT; CDR2 reads FQNNGV. In DNA, the CDR3 is TGTGCCAGCAGCTTAGGGTCGCTCGTGAGGGGGATAACAGATACGCAGTATTTT. Translated: CASSLGSLVRGITDTQYF.

Points on this clonotype: A much larger clone lies one base from this, so it may be a read error. V and J are TRBV13 and TRBJ1-5; TRBD1 is a possible D gene (5 bases). The CDR3 runs 14 residues. The germline V gene has CDR1 PRHDT and CDR2 FYEKMQ (reference sequence). Trimming removed 5 bases at V and 9 bases at J, with 17 bases between. The CDR3 is CASSPGRGVSPQHF. The DNA of the CDR3 is TGTGCCAGCAGCCCCGGACGGGGGGTCTCGCCCCAGCATTTT.